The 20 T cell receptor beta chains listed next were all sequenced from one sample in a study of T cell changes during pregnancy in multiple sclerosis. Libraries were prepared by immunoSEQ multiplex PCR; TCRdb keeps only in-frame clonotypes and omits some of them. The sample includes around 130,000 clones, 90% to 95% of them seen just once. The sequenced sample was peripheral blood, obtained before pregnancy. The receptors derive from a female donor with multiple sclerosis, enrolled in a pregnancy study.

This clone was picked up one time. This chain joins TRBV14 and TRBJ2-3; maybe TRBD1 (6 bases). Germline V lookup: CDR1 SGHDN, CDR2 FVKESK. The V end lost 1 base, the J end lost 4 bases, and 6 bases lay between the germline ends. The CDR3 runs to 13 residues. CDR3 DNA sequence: TGTGCCAGCAGCCAAGCAGGGGCAGATACGCAGTATTTT. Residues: CASSQAGADTQYF.

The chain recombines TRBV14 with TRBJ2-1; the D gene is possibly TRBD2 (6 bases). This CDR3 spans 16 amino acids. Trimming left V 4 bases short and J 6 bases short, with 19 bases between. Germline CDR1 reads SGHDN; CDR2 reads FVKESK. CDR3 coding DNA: TGTGCCAGCAGCCGGTCGACTAGAGGGTACGGCAATGAGCAGTTCTTC. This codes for CASSRSTRGYGNEQFF.

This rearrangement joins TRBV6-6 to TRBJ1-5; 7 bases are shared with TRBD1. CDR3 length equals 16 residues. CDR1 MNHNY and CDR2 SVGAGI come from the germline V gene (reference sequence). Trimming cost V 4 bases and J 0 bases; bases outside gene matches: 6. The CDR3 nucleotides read TGTGCCAGCAGTTCAACAGGGGCCTATAGCAATCAGCCCCAGCATTTT. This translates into CASSSTGAYSNQPQHF.

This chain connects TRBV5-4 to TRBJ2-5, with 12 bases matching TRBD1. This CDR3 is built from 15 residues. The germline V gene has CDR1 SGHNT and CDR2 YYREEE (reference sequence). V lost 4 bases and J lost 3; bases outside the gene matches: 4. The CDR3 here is CASSLGQGAEETQYF. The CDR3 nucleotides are TGTGCCAGCAGCCTGGGACAGGGGGCGGAAGAGACCCAGTACTTC.

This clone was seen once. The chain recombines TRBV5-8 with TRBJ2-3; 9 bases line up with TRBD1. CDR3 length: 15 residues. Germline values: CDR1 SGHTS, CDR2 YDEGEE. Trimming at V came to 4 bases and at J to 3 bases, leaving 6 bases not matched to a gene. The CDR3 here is CASSRDRVATDTQYF. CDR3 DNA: TGTGCCAGCAGCAGGGACAGGGTGGCAACAGATACGCAGTATTTT.

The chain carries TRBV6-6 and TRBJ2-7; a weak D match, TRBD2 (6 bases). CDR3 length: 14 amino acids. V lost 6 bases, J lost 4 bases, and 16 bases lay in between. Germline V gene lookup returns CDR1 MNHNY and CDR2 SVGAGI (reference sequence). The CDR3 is CASSRRDSPYEQYF. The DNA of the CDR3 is TGTGCCAGCAGCCGGCGGGACTCACCGTACGAGCAGTACTTC.

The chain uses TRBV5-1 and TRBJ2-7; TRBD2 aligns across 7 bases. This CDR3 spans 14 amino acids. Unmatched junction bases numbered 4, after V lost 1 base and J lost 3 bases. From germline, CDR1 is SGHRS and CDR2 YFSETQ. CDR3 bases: TGCGCCAGCAGCTTGACGGGAGGAGGCTACGAGCAGTACTTC. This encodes CASSLTGGGYEQYF.

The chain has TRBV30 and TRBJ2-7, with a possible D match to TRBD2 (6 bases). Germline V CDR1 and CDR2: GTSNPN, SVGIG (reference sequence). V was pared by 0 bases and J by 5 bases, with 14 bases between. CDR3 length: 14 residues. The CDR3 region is CAWSVERGGNEQYF. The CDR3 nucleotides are TGTGCCTGGAGTGTTGAAAGGGGAGGAAACGAGCAGTACTTC.

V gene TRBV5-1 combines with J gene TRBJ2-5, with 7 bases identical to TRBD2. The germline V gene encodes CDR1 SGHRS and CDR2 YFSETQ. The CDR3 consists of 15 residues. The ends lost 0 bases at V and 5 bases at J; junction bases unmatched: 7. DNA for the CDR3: TGCGCCAGCAGCTTGGCTAGCGGTTCGTTGGAGACCCAGTACTTC. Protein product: CASSLASGSLETQYF.

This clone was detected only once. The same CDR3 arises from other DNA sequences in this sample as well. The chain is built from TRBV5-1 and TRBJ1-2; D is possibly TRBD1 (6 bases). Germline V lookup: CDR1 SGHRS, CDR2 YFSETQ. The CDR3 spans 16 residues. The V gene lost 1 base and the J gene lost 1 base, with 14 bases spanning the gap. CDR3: CASSLRGTHFNYGYTF. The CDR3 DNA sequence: TGCGCCAGCAGCTTGAGGGGGACACATTTTAACTATGGCTACACCTTC.

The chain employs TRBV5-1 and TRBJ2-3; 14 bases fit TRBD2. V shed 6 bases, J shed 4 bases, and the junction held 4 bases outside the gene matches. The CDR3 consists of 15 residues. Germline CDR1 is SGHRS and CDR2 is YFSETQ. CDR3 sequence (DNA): TGCGCCAGCACCCAGGGACTAGCGGGAGCAGATACGCAGTATTTT. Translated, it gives CASTQGLAGADTQYF.

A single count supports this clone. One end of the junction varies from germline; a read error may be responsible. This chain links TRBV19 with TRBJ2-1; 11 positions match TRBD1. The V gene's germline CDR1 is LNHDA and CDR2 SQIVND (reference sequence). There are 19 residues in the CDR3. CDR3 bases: TGTGCCAGTAGTATCCCGCCGGGACAGGGGGTCCCCACCTACAGTGAGCAGTTCTTC. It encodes CASSIPPGQGVPTYSEQFF.

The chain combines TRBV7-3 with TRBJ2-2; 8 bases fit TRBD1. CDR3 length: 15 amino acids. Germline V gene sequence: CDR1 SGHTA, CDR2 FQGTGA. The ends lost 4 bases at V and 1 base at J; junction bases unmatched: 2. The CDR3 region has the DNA TGTGCCAGCAGCTGGACAGGGAGGAACACCGGGGAGCTGTTTTTT. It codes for CASSWTGRNTGELFF.

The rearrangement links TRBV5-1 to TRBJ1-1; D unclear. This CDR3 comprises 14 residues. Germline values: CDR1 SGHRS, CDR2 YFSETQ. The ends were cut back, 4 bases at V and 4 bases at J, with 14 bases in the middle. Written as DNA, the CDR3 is TGCGCCAGCAGCCTCGGACTCAAGGGCACTGAAGCTTTCTTT. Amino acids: CASSLGLKGTEAFF.

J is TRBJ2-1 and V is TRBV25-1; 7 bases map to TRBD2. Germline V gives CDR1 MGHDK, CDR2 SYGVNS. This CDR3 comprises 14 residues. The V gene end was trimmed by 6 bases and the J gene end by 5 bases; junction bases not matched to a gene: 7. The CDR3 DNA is TGTGCCAGCAGAGGGGCGGGGAGGGACAATGAGCAGTTCTTC. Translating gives CASRGAGRDNEQFF.

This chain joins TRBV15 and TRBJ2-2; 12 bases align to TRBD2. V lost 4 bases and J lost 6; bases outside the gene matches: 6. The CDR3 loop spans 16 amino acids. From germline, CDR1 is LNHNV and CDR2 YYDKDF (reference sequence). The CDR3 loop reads CATSIELAGGAGELFF. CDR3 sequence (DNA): TGTGCCACCAGCATTGAGCTAGCGGGAGGGGCCGGGGAGCTGTTTTTT. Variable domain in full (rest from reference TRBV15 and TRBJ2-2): DAMVIQNPRYQVTQFGKPVTLSCSQTLNHNVMYWYQQKSSQAPKLLFHYYDKDFNNEADTPDNFQSRRPNTSFCFLDIRSPGLGDTAMYLCATSIELAGGAGELFFGEGSRLTVL.

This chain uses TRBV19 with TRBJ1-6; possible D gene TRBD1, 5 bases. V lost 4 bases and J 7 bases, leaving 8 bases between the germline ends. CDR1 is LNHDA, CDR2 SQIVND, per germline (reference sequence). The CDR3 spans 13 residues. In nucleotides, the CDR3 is TGTGCCAGTAGTAGACAGTTAAATTCACCCCTCCACTTT. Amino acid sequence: CASSRQLNSPLHF.

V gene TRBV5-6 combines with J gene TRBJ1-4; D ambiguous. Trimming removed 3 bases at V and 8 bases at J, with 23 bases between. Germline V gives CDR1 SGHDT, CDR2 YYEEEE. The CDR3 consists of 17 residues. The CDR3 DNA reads TGTGCCAGCAGCTCTCCCCCCTTTGGACGAGAGGGCGAAAAACTGTTTTTT. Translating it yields CASSSPPFGREGEKLFF.

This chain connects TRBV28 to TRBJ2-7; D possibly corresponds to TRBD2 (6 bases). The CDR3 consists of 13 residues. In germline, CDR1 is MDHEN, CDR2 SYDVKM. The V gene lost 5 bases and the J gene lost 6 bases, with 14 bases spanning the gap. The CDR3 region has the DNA TGTGCCAGCAGTCCACGACCCGGGGGCGAGCAGTACTTC. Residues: CASSPRPGGEQYF. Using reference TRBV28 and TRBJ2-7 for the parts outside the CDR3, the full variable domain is DVKVTQSSRYLVKRTGEKVFLECVQDMDHENMFWYRQDPGLGLRLIYFSYDVKMKEKGDIPEGYSVSREKKERFSLILESASTNQTSMYLCASSPRPGGEQYFGPGTRLTVT.

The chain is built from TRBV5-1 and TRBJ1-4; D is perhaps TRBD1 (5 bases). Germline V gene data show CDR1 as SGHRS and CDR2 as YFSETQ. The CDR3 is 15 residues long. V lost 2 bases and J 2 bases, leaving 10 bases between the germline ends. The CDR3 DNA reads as TGCGCCAGCAGCTTCGCCCCAGGGACTAATGAAAAACTGTTTTTT. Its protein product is CASSFAPGTNEKLFF.